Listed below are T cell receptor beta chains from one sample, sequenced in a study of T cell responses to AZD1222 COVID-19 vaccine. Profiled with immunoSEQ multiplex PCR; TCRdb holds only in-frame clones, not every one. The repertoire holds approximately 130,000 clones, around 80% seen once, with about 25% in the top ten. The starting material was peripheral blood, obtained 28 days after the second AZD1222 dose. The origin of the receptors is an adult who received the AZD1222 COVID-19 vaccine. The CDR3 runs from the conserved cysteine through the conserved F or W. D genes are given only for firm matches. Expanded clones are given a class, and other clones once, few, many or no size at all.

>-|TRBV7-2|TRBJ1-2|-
TGTGCCAGCAGCTTACAGGGCGGAGGAATCTATGGCTACACCTTC
CASSLQGGGIYGYTF
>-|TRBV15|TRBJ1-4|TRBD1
TGTGCCACCAGCAGAGTGGGGACAGGACATGAAAAACTGTTTTTT
CATSRVGTGHEKLFF
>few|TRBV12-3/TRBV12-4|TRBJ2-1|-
TGTGCCAGCAACCCTGGCATAGGTGAGCAGTTCTTC
CASNPGIGEQFF
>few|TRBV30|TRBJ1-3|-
TGTGCCTGGAGTAGAGGACAGTCCAACTCTGGAAACACCATATATTTT
CAWSRGQSNSGNTIYF
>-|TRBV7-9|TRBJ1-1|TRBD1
TGTGCCAGCAGCGCGGAGGGACAGAGGCCTGAAGCTTTCTTT
CASSAEGQRPEAFF
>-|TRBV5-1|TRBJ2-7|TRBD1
TGCGCCAGCAGCGGCAGGACAGGGGTGGTCTACGAGCAGTACTTC
CASSGRTGVVYEQYF
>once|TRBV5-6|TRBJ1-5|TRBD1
TGTGCCAGCAGCTTGTATGGACAGGGGATTTTCGCTGATCAGCCCCAGCATTTT
CASSLYGQGIFADQPQHF
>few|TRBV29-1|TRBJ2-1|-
TGCAGCGTTGATCGGGATAATGAGCAGTTCTTC
CSVDRDNEQFF
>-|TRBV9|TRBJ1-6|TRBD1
TGTGCCAGCAGCGTAGGGGACAGGGGGCTAAAGAATTCACCCCTCCACTTT
CASSVGDRGLKNSPLHF
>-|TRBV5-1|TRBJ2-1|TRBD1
TGCGCCAGCAGCCGTGACAGGGTGAGGAACAATGAGCAGTTCTTC
CASSRDRVRNNEQFF
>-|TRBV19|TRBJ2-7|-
TGTGCCAGTAGTGCCGGAAATTATCCCTACGAGCAGTACTTC
CASSAGNYPYEQYF
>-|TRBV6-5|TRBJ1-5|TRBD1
TGTGCCAGCAGTCCGGGACAGTTCAATCAGCCCCAGCATTTT
CASSPGQFNQPQHF
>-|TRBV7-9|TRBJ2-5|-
TGTGCCAGCAGCCCGGGGGGCCTTGAGACCCAGTACTTC
CASSPGGLETQYF
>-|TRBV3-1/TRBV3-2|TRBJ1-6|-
TGTGCCAGCACCGGTAGTCAGGGACGGAATTCACCCCTCCACTTT
CASTGSQGRNSPLHF
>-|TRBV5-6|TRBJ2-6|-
TGTGCCAGCAGCGTCGCCCTCGTGGGGGCCAACGTCCTGACTTTC
CASSVALVGANVLTF
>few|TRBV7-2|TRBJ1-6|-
TGTGCCAGCAGCTTAGGTGGGACTCGTGGGTCACCCCTCCACTTT
CASSLGGTRGSPLHF
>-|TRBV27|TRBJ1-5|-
TGTGCCAGCAGCCGGACACTCAATCAGCCCCAGCATTTT
CASSRTLNQPQHF
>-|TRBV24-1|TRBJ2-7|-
TGTGCCACCAGTGAGCCAAGAACCTACGAGCAGTACTTC
CATSEPRTYEQYF
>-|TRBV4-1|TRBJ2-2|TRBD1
TGCGCCAGCCAACCGGGACAGGGGTACGGGGAGCTGTTTTTT
CASQPGQGYGELFF
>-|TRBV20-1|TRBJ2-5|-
TGCAGTGCTAGTAAAGAGACCCAGTACTTC
CSASKETQYF
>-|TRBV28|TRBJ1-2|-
TGTGCCAGCAGTTTACTGGGCGGGGCCTATGGCTACACCTTC
CASSLLGGAYGYTF
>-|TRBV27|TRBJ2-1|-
TGTGCCAGCAGTTTATTTACAGGGATCTCCTACAATGAGCAGTTCTTC
CASSLFTGISYNEQFF
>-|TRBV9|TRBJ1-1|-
TGTGCCAGCAGCGTAGAGGGCTACACTGAAGCTTTCTTT
CASSVEGYTEAFF
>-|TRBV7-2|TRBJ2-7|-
TGTGCCAGCAGCTTCGAAGTCTGGGGGGTCCACGAGCAGTACTTC
CASSFEVWGVHEQYF
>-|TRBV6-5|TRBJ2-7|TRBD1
TGTGCCAGCAGGTCCGAGACAGGGTTGGACGAGCAGTACTTC
CASRSETGLDEQYF
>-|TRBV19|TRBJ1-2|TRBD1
TGTGCCAGTAGTATGGGACAGGGAACCTATGGCTACACCTTC
CASSMGQGTYGYTF
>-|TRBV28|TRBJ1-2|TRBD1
TGTGCCAGCAGACGCCGAGGGACAGCTATTTATGGCTACACCTTC
CASRRRGTAIYGYTF
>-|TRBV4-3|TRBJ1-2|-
TGCGCCAGCAGCCCCCTGGAGGGGGGGGGCTATGGCTACACCTTC
CASSPLEGGGYGYTF
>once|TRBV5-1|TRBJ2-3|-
TGCGCCAGCAGCTTGTCGGTCGGGGCTGTCACAGATACGCAGTATTTT
CASSLSVGAVTDTQYF
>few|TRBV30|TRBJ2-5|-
TGTGCCTGGAGTAGACCTAGCGGAGGGGGGCGAGAGACCCAGTACTTC
CAWSRPSGGGRETQYF
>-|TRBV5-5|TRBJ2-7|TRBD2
TGTGCCAGCAGCTTGTTCCTCGCCCGGGGGGTCCACGAGCAGTACTTC
CASSLFLARGVHEQYF
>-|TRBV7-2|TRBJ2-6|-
TGTGCCAGCAGCTTTGAGGGGAACGGGGCCAACGTCCTGACTTTC
CASSFEGNGANVLTF
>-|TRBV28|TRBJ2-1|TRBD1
TGTGCCAGCAGTTTACCGGACAGGGCGCAGTTCTTC
CASSLPDRAQFF
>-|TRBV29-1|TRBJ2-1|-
TGCAGCGTCGGAGGATACAATGAGCAGTTCTTC
CSVGGYNEQFF
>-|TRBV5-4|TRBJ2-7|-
TGTGCCAGCAGCTTGCTCGGCAGGGCCTACGAGCAGTACTTC
CASSLLGRAYEQYF
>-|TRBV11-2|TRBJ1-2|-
TGTGCCAGCAGCTTAGAAGCAGGTTACTATGGCTACACCTTC
CASSLEAGYYGYTF
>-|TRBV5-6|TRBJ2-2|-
TGTGCCAGCAGCTTGGCCGGGGCGAGTATCTCCGGGGAGCTGTTTTTT
CASSLAGASISGELFF
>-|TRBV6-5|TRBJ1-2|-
TGTGCCAGCAGCCAGGGCACCTTTAACTATGGCTACACCTTC
CASSQGTFNYGYTF
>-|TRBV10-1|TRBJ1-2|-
TGCGCCAGCAGTGAGAGTGTGGCACCGGAGGGCTACACCTTC
CASSESVAPEGYTF
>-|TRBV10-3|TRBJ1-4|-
TGTGCCATCAGTGACTCCCGGAATAATGAAAAACTGTTTTTT
CAISDSRNNEKLFF
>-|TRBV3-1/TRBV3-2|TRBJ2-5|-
TGTGCCAGCAGCCAAGCCGGGGTCCTCCCTGTTGTCCAGGAGACCCAGTACTTC
CASSQAGVLPVVQETQYF
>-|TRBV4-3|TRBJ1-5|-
TGCGCCAGCAGCCAAGAGGCGAGGCGGAATCAGCCCCAGCATTTT
CASSQEARRNQPQHF
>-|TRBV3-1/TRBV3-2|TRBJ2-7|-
TGTGCCAGCAGCCAAGCTAATTACGAGCAGTACTTC
CASSQANYEQYF
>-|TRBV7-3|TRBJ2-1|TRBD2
TGTGCCAGCAGCTTAACGGGACTAGCGGGGACCGAGCAGTTCTTC
CASSLTGLAGTEQFF
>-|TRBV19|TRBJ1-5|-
TGTGCCAGTACTACAGGGATGTACAGTAGAAATCAGCCCCAGCATTTT
CASTTGMYSRNQPQHF
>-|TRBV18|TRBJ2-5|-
TGTGCCAGCTCACCACCGGCGGAGACCCAGTACTTC
CASSPPAETQYF
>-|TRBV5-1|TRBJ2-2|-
TGCGCCAGCAGCTTGCGGGCCCCCCACGGGGAGCTGTTTTTT
CASSLRAPHGELFF
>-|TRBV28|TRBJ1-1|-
TGTGCCAGCAGTTTAGGGTGGTCGGCTGAAGCTTTCTTT
CASSLGWSAEAFF
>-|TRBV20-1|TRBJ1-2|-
TGCAGTGCTAGTACAGGCGCCGGCTATGGCTACACCTTC
CSASTGAGYGYTF
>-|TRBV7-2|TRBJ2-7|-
TGTGCCAGCAGCTTGGACAAATCTTACGAGCAGTACTTC
CASSLDKSYEQYF
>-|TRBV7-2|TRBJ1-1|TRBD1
TGTGCCAGCAGCCCCCGGACAGGAATTGTAGGAGCTTTCTTT
CASSPRTGIVGAFF
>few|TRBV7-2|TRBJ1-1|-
TGTGCCAGCAGCCTTGCTATATTCGGGGTCACTGAAGCTTTCTTT
CASSLAIFGVTEAFF
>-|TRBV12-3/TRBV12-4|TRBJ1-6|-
TGTGCCAGCGGGACCAATAATTCACCCCTCCACTTT
CASGTNNSPLHF